These 29 T cell receptor beta chains share one sample of origin, sequenced in a study of Ad26.COV2.S vaccination and SARS-CoV-2 variants. Sample treatment: around 19 received Ad26.COV2.S at low or high dose, single or two shots; 5 received placebo; per-sample allocation not given. All samples were drawn on day 63, counting from the first vaccine or placebo injection. TCRdb's table, derived via immunoSEQ multiplex PCR, lists solely in-frame clones and lacks some. The sample lists a few hundred thousand clones; roughly nine tenths were seen once. This specimen was peripheral blood, taken in a trial of Ad26.COV2.S vaccine versus placebo. All receptors come from a person aged 18-65 years who received the Ad26.COV2.S COVID-19 vaccine or a placebo.

V usage is TRBV6-5 and J usage is TRBJ2-3; possibly TRBD2 for D (6 bases). In germline, CDR1 is MNHEY, CDR2 SVGAGI. Trimming removed 4 bases from V and 0 bases from J, with 8 bases in between. The CDR3 is made up of 14 amino acids. In DNA, the CDR3 is TGTGCCAGCAGTTTACGGGAGAGCACAGATACGCAGTATTTT. Its protein is CASSLRESTDTQYF.

CDR3 region: CASRTSVYYNEQFF. For the CDR3, the DNA is TGTGCCAGCCGGACTAGCGTTTACTACAATGAGCAGTTCTTC. V and J are TRBV28 and TRBJ2-1; 9 nucleotides agree with TRBD2. V lost 8 bases, J lost 3 bases, and 5 bases stayed unmatched. Germline values: CDR1 MDHEN, CDR2 SYDVKM. The CDR3 sequence is 14 residues long. The variable domain in full, with the rest retrieved from reference TRBV28 and TRBJ2-1, is DVKVTQSSRYLVKRTGEKVFLECVQDMDHENMFWYRQDPGLGLRLIYFSYDVKMKEKGDIPEGYSVSREKKERFSLILESASTNQTSMYLCASRTSVYYNEQFFGPGTRLTVL.

V usage is TRBV5-6 and J usage is TRBJ1-2; TRBD1 aligns across 8 bases. Germline lookup yields CDR1 SGHDT and CDR2 YYEEEE. Trimming took 5 bases from V and 3 from J; bases not matched to a gene: 12. The CDR3 covers 16 residues. The CDR3 protein is CASRMKDRDYYYGYTF. The CDR3 DNA reads TGTGCCAGCAGGATGAAGGACAGGGATTATTACTATGGCTACACCTTC.

The genes are TRBV4-1 and TRBJ1-6, with a possible D match to TRBD1 (6 bases). Germline V gene data show CDR1 as MGHRA and CDR2 as YSYEKL. V was shortened by 3 bases and J by 11 bases, with 17 bases between the two germline ends. The CDR3 covers 15 residues. DNA for the CDR3: TGCGCCAGCAGCCAGGAAGGGGGTTCTGGGGCACCCCTCCACTTT. Residues: CASSQEGGSGAPLHF.

The chain couples TRBV18 to TRBJ1-4; D may be TRBD1 (5 bases). The CDR3 has 12 amino acids. V was pared by 2 bases and J by 8 bases, with 6 bases between. From germline, CDR1 is KGHSH and CDR2 LQKENI. The CDR3 here is CASSPSGEKLFF. In nucleotides, the CDR3 is TGTGCCAGCTCACCATCAGGGGAAAAACTGTTTTTT. The entire variable domain, with the rest obtained from reference TRBV18 and TRBJ1-4, is as follows: NAGVMQNPRHLVRRRGQEARLRCSPMKGHSHVYWYRQLPEEGLKFMVYLQKENIIDESGMPKERFSAEFPKEGPSILRIQQVVRGDSAAYFCASSPSGEKLFFGSGTQLSVL.

This chain's CDR3 is CASSQVGTDTQYF. Here the CDR3 DNA reads TGCGCCAGCAGCCAAGTGGGCACAGATACGCAGTATTTT. The gene calls are TRBV4-3 and TRBJ2-3, with no clear D. The CDR3 is made up of 13 amino acids. V lost 1 base, J lost 1 base, and 3 bases lay in between. The V gene's germline CDR1 is LGHNA and CDR2 YSLEER.

The chain links TRBV19 to TRBJ2-2, with D perhaps TRBD1 or TRBD2 (5 bases each). CDR1 is LNHDA and CDR2 is SQIVND in the germline V gene (reference sequence). The CDR3 is 17 residues long. V was pared by 5 bases and J by 2 bases, with 18 bases between. The CDR3 protein is CASSYRGTSFNTGELFF. The DNA for the CDR3 is TGTGCCAGTAGTTACCGAGGGACGTCTTTCAACACCGGGGAGCTGTTTTTT.

The V call is TRBV13, the J call TRBJ2-3, with D maybe TRBD2 (6 bases). Trimming cost V 5 bases and J 0 bases, with 18 bases left between them. The CDR3 contains 17 residues. Germline V gene data show CDR1 as PRHDT and CDR2 as FYEKMQ (reference sequence). This chain's CDR3 is CASSPAPSEGSTDTQYF. The DNA of the CDR3 is TGTGCCAGCAGCCCAGCCCCATCGGAGGGGAGCACAGATACGCAGTATTTT.

In DNA form, the CDR3 reads TGTGCCAGCAGTGCCTTCAGGGGATATGGCTACACCTTC. Protein product: CASSAFRGYGYTF. The rearrangement joins TRBV27 to TRBJ1-2; maybe TRBD1 (6 bases). Germline loops: CDR1 MNHEY, CDR2 SMNVEV (reference sequence). The CDR3 contains 13 residues. The germline V and J ends were trimmed by 5 bases and 5 bases, with 12 bases remaining between them.

The chain has TRBV5-1 and TRBJ1-1; D remains ambiguous. Germline values: CDR1 SGHRS, CDR2 YFSETQ. The CDR3 has 14 amino acids. V lost 1 base to trimming and J lost 5 bases, with 12 bases between them. The DNA for the CDR3 is TGCGCCAGCAGCTTGATGACTTACGGGACTGAAGCTTTCTTT. Translation: CASSLMTYGTEAFF.

V and J are TRBV7-2 and TRBJ2-5, with 8 positions matching TRBD2. The CDR3 covers 16 residues. Germline CDR1 SGHTA, CDR2 FQGNSA. Losses at the gene ends were 2 bases for V and 5 bases for J; bases not matched to a gene: 10. CDR3 in amino acids: CASSLSGRISTETQYF. Here the CDR3 DNA reads TGTGCCAGCAGCTTAAGCGGGAGAATTAGTACCGAGACCCAGTACTTC.

The chain joins TRBV30 to TRBJ2-1, with a possible D match to TRBD2 (6 bases). This CDR3 region has 13 residues. The V end was cut by 2 bases, the J end by 10 bases, with 15 bases between. In germline, CDR1 is GTSNPN, CDR2 SVGIG (reference sequence). Here the CDR3 DNA reads TGTGCCTGGAGTCCGACTAGTTCGGGCGAGCAGTTCTTC. This gives the protein CAWSPTSSGEQFF.

This clone was seen more than once but under ten times. DNA for the CDR3: TGTGCCAGCAGTTTCTCGATAGACAGGGGGCCAACCTACGAGCAGTACTTC. Its translation: CASSFSIDRGPTYEQYF. The V and J genes are TRBV27 and TRBJ2-7; 10 nucleotides line up with TRBD1. In germline, CDR1 is MNHEY, CDR2 SMNVEV (reference sequence). This CDR3 is built from 17 residues. V was clipped by 3 bases and J by 2 bases; unmatched bases: 10.

This sequence joins TRBV9 and TRBJ2-5, with D possibly matching TRBD2 (7 bases). The CDR3 runs 13 residues. Germline values: CDR1 SGDLS, CDR2 YYNGEE. V was pared by 8 bases and J by 5 bases, with 16 bases between. The DNA of the CDR3 is TGTGCCAGTGGGGGGGCTAGCTGGGAGACCCAGTACTTC. It is translated as CASGGASWETQYF. Full variable domain (missing parts from reference TRBV9 and TRBJ2-5): DSGVTQTPKHLITATGQRVTLRCSPRSGDLSVYWYQQSLDQGLQFLIQYYNGEERAKGNILERFSAQQFPDLHSELNLSSLELGDSALYFCASGGASWETQYFGPGTRLLVL.

V is TRBV7-9 and J is TRBJ2-2; tentatively, D is TRBD1 (5 bases). The V and J ends lost 1 base and 5 bases respectively, with 11 bases between them. Per germline, CDR1 SEHNR and CDR2 FQNEAQ (reference sequence). The CDR3 totals 15 residues. The CDR3 here is CASSLGQGRTGELFF. Written as DNA, the CDR3 is TGTGCCAGCAGCTTAGGCCAGGGTAGGACCGGGGAGCTGTTTTTT.

V usage is TRBV7-2 and J usage is TRBJ2-7; D is ambiguous. This CDR3 is 14 amino acids long. Looked up from germline, CDR1 is SGHTA and CDR2 is FQGNSA. Trimming removed 1 base from V and 4 bases from J, with 11 bases in between. The CDR3: CASSLGPSLYEQYF. The CDR3 DNA is TGTGCCAGCAGCTTAGGGCCCAGCTTGTACGAGCAGTACTTC. The full variable domain, rest sourced from reference TRBV7-2 and TRBJ2-7, is GAGVSQSPSNKVTEKGKDVELRCDPISGHTALYWYRQSLGQGLEFLIYFQGNSAPDKSGLPSDRFSAERTGGSVSTLTIQRTQQEDSAVYLCASSLGPSLYEQYFGPGTRLTVT.

Points on this clone: At one of its ends the junction is not consistent with the germline gene, which may arise from a read error. The chain couples TRBV6-2 or TRBV6-3 to TRBJ1-1, with D maybe TRBD1 (6 bases). The germline gives CDR1 MNHEY, CDR2 SVGEGT. This CDR3 has 11 amino acids. The CDR3, as DNA: TGTGCCAGCAGTCCATCTTCGACAGGCCATTTT. It codes for CASSPSSTGHF.

The chain joins TRBV5-1 to TRBJ2-1; 7 bases are shared with TRBD1. This CDR3 has 14 residues. V was clipped by 0 bases and J by 4 bases; unmatched bases: 1. Germline CDR1 and CDR2: SGHRS and YFSETQ. This CDR3 is CASSLEQGYNEQFF. The CDR3 DNA reads TGCGCCAGCAGCTTGGAACAGGGGTACAATGAGCAGTTCTTC. Full variable domain (remainder filled in from reference TRBV5-1 and TRBJ2-1): KAGVTQTPRYLIKTRGQQVTLSCSPISGHRSVSWYQQTPGQGLQFLFEYFSETQRNKGNFPGRFSGRQFSNSRSEMNVSTLELGDSALYLCASSLEQGYNEQFFGPGTRLTVL.

The chain employs TRBV7-9 and TRBJ2-1; 9 bases align to TRBD2. The ends lost 7 bases at V and 7 bases at J; junction bases unmatched: 14. Germline CDR1 SEHNR, CDR2 FQNEAQ (reference sequence). The CDR3 consists of 16 residues. This CDR3 is CASTTPLGGRGNEQFF. The CDR3 DNA sequence: TGTGCCAGCACCACGCCATTGGGCGGGAGGGGAAATGAGCAGTTCTTC.

The V and J genes are TRBV2 and TRBJ1-2, with no clear D. The V and J ends lost 5 bases and 0 bases respectively, with 19 bases between them. This CDR3 contains 17 residues. The V gene's germline CDR1 is SNHLY and CDR2 FYNNEI. In DNA form, the CDR3 reads TGTGCCAGCAGTCCTGACCCCATTACACGATCTAACTATGGCTACACCTTC. This gives the protein CASSPDPITRSNYGYTF.

The chain employs TRBV7-2 and TRBJ1-1; no clear D gene. The V and J ends lost 3 bases and 2 bases respectively, with 7 bases between them. Germline V gene lookup returns CDR1 SGHTA and CDR2 FQGNSA. This CDR3 has 13 residues. CDR3 amino acids: CASSFGFNTEAFF. The CDR3 DNA reads as TGTGCCAGCAGCTTCGGGTTTAACACTGAAGCTTTCTTT.

The CDR3 loop reads CASSSSSIETQYF. In DNA, the CDR3 is TGTGCCAGCAGCTCGAGTTCGATAGAGACCCAGTACTTC. The chain employs TRBV7-2 and TRBJ2-5; D call uncertain. Germline CDR1 is SGHTA and CDR2 is FQGNSA. CDR3 length: 13 amino acids. The V gene lost 4 bases and the J gene lost 4 bases, with 10 bases spanning the gap. Together with reference TRBV7-2 and TRBJ2-5, the CDR3 gives the full variable domain: GAGVSQSPSNKVTEKGKDVELRCDPISGHTALYWYRQSLGQGLEFLIYFQGNSAPDKSGLPSDRFSAERTGGSVSTLTIQRTQQEDSAVYLCASSSSSIETQYFGPGTRLLVL.

This rearrangement joins TRBV6-6 to TRBJ1-1; D is undetermined. CDR3 length equals 13 residues. CDR1 MNHNY and CDR2 SVGAGI come from the germline V gene (reference sequence). V dropped 6 bases and J dropped 8 bases, with 16 bases sitting between them. CDR3 in amino acids: CASSPATNGEAFF. The CDR3 region has the DNA TGTGCCAGCAGCCCTGCGACCAACGGGGAAGCTTTCTTT.

This clone showed up just a few times. The chain couples TRBV7-6 to TRBJ1-6; D is unclear. CDR3 length: 18 residues. The V gene lost 5 bases and the J gene lost 5 bases, with 22 bases spanning the gap. The germline V gene has CDR1 SGHVS and CDR2 FNYEAQ. CDR3 region: CASSPGWGGLSDNSPLHF. The CDR3 region has the DNA TGTGCCAGCAGCCCCGGGTGGGGAGGACTAAGCGATAATTCACCCCTCCACTTT. Full variable domain (rest looked up from reference TRBV7-6 and TRBJ1-6): GAGVSQSPRYKVTKRGQDVALRCDPISGHVSLYWYRQALGQGPEFLTYFNYEAQQDKSGLPNDRFSAERPEGSISTLTIQRTEQRDSAMYRCASSPGWGGLSDNSPLHFGNGTRLTVT.

J is TRBJ1-3 and V is TRBV9; 7 bases are a match to TRBD1. The germline V gene encodes CDR1 SGDLS and CDR2 YYNGEE. Trimming removed 6 bases from V and 2 bases from J; junction bases left unmatched: 17. This CDR3 contains 18 residues. The CDR3 DNA reads as TGTGCCAGCACCCCTCGGGGAGACAGGGAGTATGCTGGAAACACCATATATTTT. This gives the protein CASTPRGDREYAGNTIYF.

DNA of the CDR3: TGTGCCAGCAGCCCCCGGGCCCCGAGGGGTGAAGCTTTCTTT. The encoded protein is CASSPRAPRGEAFF. The J gene is TRBJ1-1, the V gene TRBV7-8; the D gene is possibly TRBD1 (5 bases). The germline V gene has CDR1 SGHVS and CDR2 FQNEAQ. This CDR3 has 14 residues. The V end lost 5 bases, the J end lost 7 bases, and 17 bases lay between the germline ends.

The chain combines TRBV7-2 with TRBJ2-2, with a tentative D call TRBD1 (5 bases). The CDR3 contains 13 residues. The V gene lost 6 bases and the J gene lost 2 bases, with 7 bases spanning the gap. Germline V gene data show CDR1 as SGHTA and CDR2 as FQGNSA. CDR3 nucleotide sequence: TGTGCCAGCAGACAGGACAACACCGGGGAGCTGTTTTTT. Its protein product is CASRQDNTGELFF. Based on the CDR3 plus reference TRBV7-2 and TRBJ2-2, the full variable domain is GAGVSQSPSNKVTEKGKDVELRCDPISGHTALYWYRQSLGQGLEFLIYFQGNSAPDKSGLPSDRFSAERTGGSVSTLTIQRTQQEDSAVYLCASRQDNTGELFFGEGSRLTVL.

V is TRBV6-1 and J is TRBJ1-5; tentative D call: TRBD1 (6 bases). Trimming left V 1 base short and J 6 bases short, with 13 bases between. The germline V gene has CDR1 MNHNS and CDR2 SASEGT. The CDR3 loop spans 15 amino acids. CDR3 DNA sequence: TGTGCCAGCAGTGAAGAGCAGGGGTGGGGTCAGCCCCAGCATTTT. Amino acids: CASSEEQGWGQPQHF.

The chain employs TRBV7-9 and TRBJ1-2; TRBD1 agrees at 8 bases. J was trimmed by 3 bases and V by 5 bases; bases with no gene match: 2. The CDR3 has 13 residues. Germline V gene sequence: CDR1 SEHNR, CDR2 FQNEAQ (reference sequence). DNA for the CDR3: TGTGCCAGCAGCCAGACAGGGGACTATGGCTACACCTTC. Its translation is CASSQTGDYGYTF.